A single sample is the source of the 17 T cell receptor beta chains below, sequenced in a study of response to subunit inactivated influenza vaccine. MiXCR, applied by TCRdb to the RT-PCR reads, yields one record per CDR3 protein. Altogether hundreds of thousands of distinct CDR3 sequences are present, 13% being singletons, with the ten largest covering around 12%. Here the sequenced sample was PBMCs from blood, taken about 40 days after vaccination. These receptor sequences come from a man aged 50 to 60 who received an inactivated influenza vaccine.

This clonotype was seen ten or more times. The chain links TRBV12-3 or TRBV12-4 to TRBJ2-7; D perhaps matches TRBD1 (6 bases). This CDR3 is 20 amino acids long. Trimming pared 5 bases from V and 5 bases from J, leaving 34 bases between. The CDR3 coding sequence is TGTGCCAGCAGTGACGGGAATACCTGGTTGGACAGCACCCTTTTGCACGAGCAGTACTTC. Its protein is CASSDGNTWLDSTLLHEQYF.

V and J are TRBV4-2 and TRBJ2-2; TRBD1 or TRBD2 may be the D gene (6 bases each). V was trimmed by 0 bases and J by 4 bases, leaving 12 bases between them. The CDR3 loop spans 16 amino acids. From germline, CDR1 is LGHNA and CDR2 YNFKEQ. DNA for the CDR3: TGTGCCAGCAGCCAAGATATAGGGGGAGGCACCGGGGAGCTGTTTTTT. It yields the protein CASSQDIGGGTGELFF.

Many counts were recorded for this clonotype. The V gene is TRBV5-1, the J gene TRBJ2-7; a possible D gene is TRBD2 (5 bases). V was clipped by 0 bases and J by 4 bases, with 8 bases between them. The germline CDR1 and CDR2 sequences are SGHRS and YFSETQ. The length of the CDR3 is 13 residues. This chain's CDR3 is CASSLEWTYEQYF. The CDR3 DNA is TGCGCCAGCAGCTTGGAGTGGACTTACGAGCAGTACTTC.

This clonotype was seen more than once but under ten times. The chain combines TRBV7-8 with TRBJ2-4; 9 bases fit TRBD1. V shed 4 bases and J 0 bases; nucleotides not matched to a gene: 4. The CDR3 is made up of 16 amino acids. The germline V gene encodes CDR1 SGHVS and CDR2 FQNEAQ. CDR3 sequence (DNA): TGTGCCAGCAGCTGGGACAGGGCCCTAGCCAAAAACATTCAGTACTTC. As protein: CASSWDRALAKNIQYF. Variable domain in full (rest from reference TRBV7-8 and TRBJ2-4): GAGVSQSPRYKVAKRGQDVALRCDPISGHVSLFWYQQALGQGPEFLTYFQNEAQLDKSGLPSDRFFAERPEGSVSTLKIQRTQQEDSAVYLCASSWDRALAKNIQYFGAGTRLSVL.

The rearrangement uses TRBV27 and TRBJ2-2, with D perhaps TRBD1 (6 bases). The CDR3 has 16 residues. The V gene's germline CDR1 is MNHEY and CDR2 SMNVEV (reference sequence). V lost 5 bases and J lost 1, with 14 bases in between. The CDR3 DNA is TGTGCCAGCAGTCACCCGACAGGAGTGAACACCGGGGAGCTGTTTTTT. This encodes CASSHPTGVNTGELFF.

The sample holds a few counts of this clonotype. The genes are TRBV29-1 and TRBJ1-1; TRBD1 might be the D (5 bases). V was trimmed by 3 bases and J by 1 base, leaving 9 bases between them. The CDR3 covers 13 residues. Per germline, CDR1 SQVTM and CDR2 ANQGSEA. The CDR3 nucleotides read TGCAGCGTTGAGAGGAGGGGGAACACTGAAGCTTTCTTT. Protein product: CSVERRGNTEAFF.

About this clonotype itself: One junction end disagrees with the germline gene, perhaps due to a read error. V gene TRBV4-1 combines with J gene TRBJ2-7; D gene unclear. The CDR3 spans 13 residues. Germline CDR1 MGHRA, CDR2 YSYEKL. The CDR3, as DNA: TGTGCCAGCAGCCCCGGGCTCCTCTGCGAGCAGTACTTC. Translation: CASSPGLLCEQYF.

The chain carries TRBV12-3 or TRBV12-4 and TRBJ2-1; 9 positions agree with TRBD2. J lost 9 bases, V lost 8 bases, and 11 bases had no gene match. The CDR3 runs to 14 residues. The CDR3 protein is CASRPAGGHIEQFF. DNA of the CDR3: TGTGCCAGCCGCCCAGCGGGAGGCCACATTGAGCAGTTCTTC.

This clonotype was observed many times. CDR3 in DNA: TGTGCCAGCAGTTCCTCCAGCCAGGGGGCGCGTACCGGGGAGCTGTTTTTT. Its protein is CASSSSSQGARTGELFF. The V gene is TRBV6-5, the J gene TRBJ2-2; TRBD1 agrees at 8 bases. This CDR3 comprises 17 residues. The germline CDR1 and CDR2 sequences are MNHEY and SVGAGI. V lost 4 bases and J lost 5; bases outside the gene matches: 12.

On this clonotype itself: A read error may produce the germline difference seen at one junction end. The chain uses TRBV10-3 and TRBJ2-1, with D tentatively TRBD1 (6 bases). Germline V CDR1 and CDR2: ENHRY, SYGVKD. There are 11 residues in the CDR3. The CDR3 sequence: CAITEGDEQFF. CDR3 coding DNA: TGTGCCATCACTGAGGGGGATGAGCAGTTCTTC.

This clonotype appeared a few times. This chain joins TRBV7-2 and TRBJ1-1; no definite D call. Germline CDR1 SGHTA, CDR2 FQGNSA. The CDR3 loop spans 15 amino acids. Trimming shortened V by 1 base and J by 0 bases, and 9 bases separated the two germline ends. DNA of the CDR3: TGTGCCAGCAGCTTAGATTGGACGTTGAACACTGAAGCTTTCTTT. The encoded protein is CASSLDWTLNTEAFF.

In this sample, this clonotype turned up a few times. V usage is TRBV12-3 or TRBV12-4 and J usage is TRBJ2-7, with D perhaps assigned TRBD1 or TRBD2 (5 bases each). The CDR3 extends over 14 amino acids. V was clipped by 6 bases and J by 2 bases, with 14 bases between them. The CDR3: CASSLRGPPYEQYF. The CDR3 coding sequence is TGTGCCAGCAGCCTTAGGGGACCCCCCTACGAGCAGTACTTC.

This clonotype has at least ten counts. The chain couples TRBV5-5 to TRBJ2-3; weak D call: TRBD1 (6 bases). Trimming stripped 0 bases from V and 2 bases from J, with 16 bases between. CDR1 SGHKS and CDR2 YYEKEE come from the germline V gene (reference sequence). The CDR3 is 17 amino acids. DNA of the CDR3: TGTGCCAGCAGCTTGGTCCGGCATGGGGGCACCACAGATACGCAGTATTTT. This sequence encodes CASSLVRHGGTTDTQYF.

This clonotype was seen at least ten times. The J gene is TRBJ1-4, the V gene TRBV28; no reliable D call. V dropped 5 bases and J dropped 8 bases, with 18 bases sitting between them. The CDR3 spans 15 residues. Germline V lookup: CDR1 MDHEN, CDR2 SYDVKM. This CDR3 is CASSPGMMDGEKLFF. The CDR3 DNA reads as TGTGCCAGCAGTCCGGGGATGATGGATGGGGAAAAACTGTTTTTT.

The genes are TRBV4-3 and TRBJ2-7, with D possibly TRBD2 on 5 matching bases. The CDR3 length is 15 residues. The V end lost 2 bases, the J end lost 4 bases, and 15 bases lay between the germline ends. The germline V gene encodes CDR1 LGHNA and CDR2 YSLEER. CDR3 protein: CASSQNLGVRYEQYF. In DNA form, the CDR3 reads TGCGCCAGCAGCCAAAACCTCGGGGTCCGGTACGAGCAGTACTTC.

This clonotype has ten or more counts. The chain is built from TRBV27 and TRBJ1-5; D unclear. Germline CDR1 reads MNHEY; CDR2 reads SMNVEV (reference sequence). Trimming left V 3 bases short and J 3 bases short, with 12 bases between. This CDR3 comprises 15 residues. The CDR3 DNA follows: TGTGCCAGCAGTTTCTCCAGCGGCGTCAATCAGCCCCAGCATTTT. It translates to CASSFSSGVNQPQHF.

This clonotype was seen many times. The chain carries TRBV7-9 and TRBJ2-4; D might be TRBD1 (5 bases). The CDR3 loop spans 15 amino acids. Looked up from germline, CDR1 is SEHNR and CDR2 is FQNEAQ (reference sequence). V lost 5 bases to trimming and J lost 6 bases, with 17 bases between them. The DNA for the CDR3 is TGTGCCAGCAGCCCCCCGTTCAGGGAAGGAAACATTCAGTACTTC. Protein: CASSPPFREGNIQYF.